The source of this TCR beta chain is a study of Graves' ophthalmopathy and Graves' hyperthyroidism. Study at large: Peripheral blood was gathered at the point of initial diagnosis, before any treatment started.

General study findings and limits: The authors also found most expanded thyroid clonotypes above 0.001 frequency in blood.

Germline lookup yields CDR1 MNHEY and CDR2 SVGAGI. CDR3 length: 14 residues. The V end was cut by 5 bases, the J end by 0 bases, with 5 bases between. Beta-chain TCR CDR3 regions were amplified from RNA transcripts. Amplification began with first-round RT-PCR using HTBI primers, then second-round multiplex PCR was performed. TCRdb fed the multiplex PCR reads into MiXCR, producing one record per CDR3 protein. The sample has hundreds of thousands of distinct CDR3 sequences; about 40% are singletons. A diagnosis was made from clinical symptoms together with serum thyroxine, TRAb, thyroid ultrasound and orbital computed tomography. A volume of 8.5 to 10 ml of fresh peripheral blood supplied the PBMCs. This clonotype was seen ten or more times. As yet, its antigen is unknown.

This receptor was identified in an adult man with Graves' ophthalmopathy. V usage is TRBV6-5 and J usage is TRBJ2-6; D gene ambiguous. Sequenced material: peripheral blood. The CDR3 loop reads CASSRNSGANVLTF. DNA for the CDR3: TGTGCCAGCAGTAGAAACTCTGGGGCCAACGTCCTGACTTTC.